This T cell receptor beta chain originates from a study of blood T cell repertoires in COVID-19. The V gene's germline CDR1 is KGHSH and CDR2 LQKENI. This CDR3 spans 17 amino acids. Trimming left V 1 base short and J 4 bases short, with 19 bases between. Produced via immunoSEQ multiplex PCR; TCRdb's table is partial and in-frame only. The sample has about 140,000 clones, about three quarters seen once; the top ten hold about 9.4%. This sequence was found in a woman aged 45 to 65 with active or convalescent COVID-19. This sequence joins TRBV18 and TRBJ2-5; possible D gene TRBD2, 6 bases. Sequencing was performed on peripheral blood. DNA of the CDR3: TGTGCCAGCTCACCACAGTTTGGAGGGATCGGCACAGAGACCCAGTACTTC. Translation gives CASSPQFGGIGTETQYF.